These 5 T cell receptor beta chains were sequenced from one sample in a study of cytomegalovirus exposure and HLA in healthy donors. The study ran its PCR with 60 Vbeta and 13 Jbeta primers. Libraries were prepared by immunoSEQ multiplex PCR; TCRdb keeps only in-frame clonotypes and omits some of them. This sample yields about 160,000 clones, of which approximately 79% are seen a single time; roughly 4.2% belongs to the top ten. Sequences were obtained from PBMCs. Receptor source: a man aged 35 to 55 in good health and CMV-seronegative.

This chain connects TRBV6-5 to TRBJ2-7, with a weak D call TRBD1 (5 bases). From germline, CDR1 is MNHEY and CDR2 SVGAGI. The V end lost 6 bases, the J end lost 0 bases, and 6 bases lay between the germline ends. There are 12 residues in the CDR3. The CDR3 spells CASRGLSYEQYF. Here the CDR3 DNA reads TGTGCCAGCAGGGGGCTCTCCTACGAGCAGTACTTC.

The CDR3 region is CASTLGRGQETQYF. The CDR3 nucleotides are TGTGCCAGCACCCTAGGTAGGGGACAAGAGACCCAGTACTTC. This sequence joins TRBV11-2 and TRBJ2-5; perhaps TRBD1 as D (5 bases). The CDR3 spans 14 residues. V lost 7 bases and J 2 bases, leaving 14 bases between the germline ends. Germline-derived CDR1 and CDR2 are SGHAT and FQNNGV.

This sequence joins TRBV5-1 and TRBJ1-2, with no clear D. Trimming removed 0 bases at V and 5 bases at J, with 20 bases between. CDR3 length: 17 amino acids. Germline V lookup: CDR1 SGHRS, CDR2 YFSETQ. The CDR3 here is CASSLAVKRPSPYGYTF. CDR3 DNA sequence: TGCGCCAGCAGCTTGGCCGTGAAGAGGCCTTCTCCTTATGGCTACACCTTC.

This chain joins TRBV19 and TRBJ1-5, with D perhaps TRBD1 (5 bases). Germline CDR1 and CDR2: LNHDA and SQIVND (reference sequence). This CDR3 region has 19 residues. V lost 7 bases, J lost 0 bases, and 25 bases lay in between. For the CDR3, the DNA is TGTGCCAGTAATGGGCGACAGCTCGCTCTCCCTTATAGCAATCAGCCCCAGCATTTT. Its translation: CASNGRQLALPYSNQPQHF.

This clone was picked up one time. The genes are TRBV2 and TRBJ1-6; TRBD1 might be the D (6 bases). Trimming left V 7 bases short and J 7 bases short, with 20 bases between. This CDR3 contains 16 residues. Germline CDR1 is SNHLY and CDR2 is FYNNEI. The chain's CDR3 is CASKGSTGQINSPLHF. The CDR3 nucleotides are TGTGCCAGCAAAGGTTCTACCGGACAGATCAATTCACCCCTCCACTTT.